What follows describes a single TCR beta chain. Specified treatment: roughly 19 received Ad26.COV2.S at low or high dose, single or two shots; several received placebo; per-sample allocation not given. At day 63 after the first vaccine or placebo injection, samples were drawn. Ad26 vector vaccine expressed Wuhan-strain SARS-CoV-2 spike. The data were obtained in a study of Ad26.COV2.S vaccination and SARS-CoV-2 variants. TCRdb's copy holds only in-frame clones and misses some; the assay was immunoSEQ multiplex PCR. The sample comprises 350,000 to 400,000 clones, around 91% of which are singletons, and 1.5% to 2% rests with the top ten. Germline CDR1 SGHTA, CDR2 FQGNSA. CDR3 length: 16 amino acids. Trimming took off 4 bases at V and 8 bases at J, with 22 bases between the two ends.

The material sequenced was peripheral blood, taken in a trial of Ad26.COV2.S vaccine versus placebo. The sequence was collected from a person between 18 and 65 years old who received the Ad26.COV2.S COVID-19 vaccine or a placebo. The chain is built from TRBV7-2 and TRBJ2-3; D may correspond to TRBD1 or TRBD2 (5 bases each). DNA of the CDR3: TGTGCCAGCAGCTCGTCGGGACCCGGTGAGAAGGGTACGCAGTATTTT. Its translation is CASSSSGPGEKGTQYF.